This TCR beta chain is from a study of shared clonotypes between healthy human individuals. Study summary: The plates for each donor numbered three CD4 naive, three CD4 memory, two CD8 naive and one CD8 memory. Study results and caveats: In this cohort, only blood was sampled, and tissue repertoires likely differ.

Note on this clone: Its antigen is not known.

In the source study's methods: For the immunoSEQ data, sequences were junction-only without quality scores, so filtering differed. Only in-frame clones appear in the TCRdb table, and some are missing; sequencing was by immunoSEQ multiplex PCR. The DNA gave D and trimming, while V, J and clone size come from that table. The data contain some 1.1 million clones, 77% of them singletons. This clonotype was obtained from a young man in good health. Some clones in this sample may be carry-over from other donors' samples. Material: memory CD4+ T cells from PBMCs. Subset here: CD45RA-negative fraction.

In DNA, the CDR3 is TGTGCCAGCAGTTACCTAATTGAAGGGAGCTCCTACGAGCAGTACTTC. Amino acid sequence: CASSYLIEGSSYEQYF. The rearrangement links TRBV6-5 to TRBJ2-7, with D perhaps TRBD2 (5 bases). The V end was cut by 2 bases, the J end by 0 bases, with 14 bases between. This CDR3 contains 16 residues. Germline CDR1 reads MNHEY; CDR2 reads SVGAGI.